This T cell receptor beta chain was documented in a study of response to subunit inactivated influenza vaccine. MiXCR, applied by TCRdb to the RT-PCR reads, yields one record per CDR3 protein. In the table there are roughly 570,000 distinct CDR3 sequences, 11% to 15% of which are singletons. Study findings and constraints: The study's authors posited that every seasonal influenza vaccination enlists few new T cells.

This clonotype was counted only a few times. Its antigen is not identified. The source of this sequence is a man aged 45 to 65 who received an inactivated influenza vaccine. Here the sequenced sample was PBMCs from blood, taken 11 to 12 days after vaccination.

The CDR3 region is CASSPEGLAGGEQFF. In DNA, the CDR3 is TGTGCCAGCAGCCCTGAGGGACTAGCGGGGGGTGAGCAGTTCTTC. J is TRBJ2-1 and V is TRBV6-4; 15 nucleotides align to TRBD2. This CDR3 is built from 15 residues. Germline CDR1 MRHNA, CDR2 SNTAGT. The trim removed 6 bases at V and 9 bases at J, leaving 6 bases unmatched.